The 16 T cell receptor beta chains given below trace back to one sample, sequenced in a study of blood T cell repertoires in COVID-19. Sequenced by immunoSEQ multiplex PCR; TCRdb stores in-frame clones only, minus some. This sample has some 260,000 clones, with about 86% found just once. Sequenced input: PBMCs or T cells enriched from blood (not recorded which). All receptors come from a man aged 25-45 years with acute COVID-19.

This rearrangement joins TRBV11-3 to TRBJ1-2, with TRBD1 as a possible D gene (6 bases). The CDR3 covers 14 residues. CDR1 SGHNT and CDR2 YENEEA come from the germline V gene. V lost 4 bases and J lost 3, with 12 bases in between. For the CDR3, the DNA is TGTGCCAGCAGCTGGACAGTTTCCGACTATGGCTACACCTTC. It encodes CASSWTVSDYGYTF.

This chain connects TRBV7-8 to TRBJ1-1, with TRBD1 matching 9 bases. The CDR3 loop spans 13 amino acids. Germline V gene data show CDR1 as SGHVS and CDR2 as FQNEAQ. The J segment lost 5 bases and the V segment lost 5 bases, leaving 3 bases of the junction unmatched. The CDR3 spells CASSAGTGTEAFF. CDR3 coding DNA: TGTGCCAGCAGCGCTGGGACAGGGACTGAAGCTTTCTTT.

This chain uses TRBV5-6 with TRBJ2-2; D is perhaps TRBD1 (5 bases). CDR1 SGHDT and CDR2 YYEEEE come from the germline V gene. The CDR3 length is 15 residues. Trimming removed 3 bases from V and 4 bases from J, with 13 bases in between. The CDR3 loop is CASSSWRQRTGELFF. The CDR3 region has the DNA TGTGCCAGCAGCTCATGGAGACAGCGCACCGGGGAGCTGTTTTTT.

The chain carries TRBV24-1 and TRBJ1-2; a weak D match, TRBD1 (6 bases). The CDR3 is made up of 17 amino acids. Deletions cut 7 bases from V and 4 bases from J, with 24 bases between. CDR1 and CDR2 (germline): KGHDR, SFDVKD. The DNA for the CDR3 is TGTGCCACCAGCGGATTAATCAGGGGCGGGTTAGTCTATGGCTACACCTTC. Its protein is CATSGLIRGGLVYGYTF.

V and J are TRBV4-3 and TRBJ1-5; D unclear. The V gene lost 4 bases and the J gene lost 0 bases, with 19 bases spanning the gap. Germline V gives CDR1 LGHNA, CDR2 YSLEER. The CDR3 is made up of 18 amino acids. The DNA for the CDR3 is TGCGCCAGCAGCCCGCAAATACCGACGGGAACTAGCAATCAGCCCCAGCATTTT. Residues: CASSPQIPTGTSNQPQHF.

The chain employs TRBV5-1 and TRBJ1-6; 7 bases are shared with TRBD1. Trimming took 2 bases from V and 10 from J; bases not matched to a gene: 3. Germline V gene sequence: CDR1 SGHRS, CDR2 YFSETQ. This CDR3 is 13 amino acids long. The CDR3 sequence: CASSLTGVSPLHF. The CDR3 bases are TGCGCCAGCAGCTTAACAGGGGTGTCACCCCTCCACTTT. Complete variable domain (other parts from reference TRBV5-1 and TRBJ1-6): KAGVTQTPRYLIKTRGQQVTLSCSPISGHRSVSWYQQTPGQGLQFLFEYFSETQRNKGNFPGRFSGRQFSNSRSEMNVSTLELGDSALYLCASSLTGVSPLHFGNGTRLTVT.

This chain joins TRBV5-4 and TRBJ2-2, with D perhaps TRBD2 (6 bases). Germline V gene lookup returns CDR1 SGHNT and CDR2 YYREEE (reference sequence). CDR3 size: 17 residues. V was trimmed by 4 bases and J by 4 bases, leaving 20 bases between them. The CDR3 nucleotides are TGTGCCAGCAGCCCCAGGGCGGGAACGGTAGGCACCGGGGAGCTGTTTTTT. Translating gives CASSPRAGTVGTGELFF.

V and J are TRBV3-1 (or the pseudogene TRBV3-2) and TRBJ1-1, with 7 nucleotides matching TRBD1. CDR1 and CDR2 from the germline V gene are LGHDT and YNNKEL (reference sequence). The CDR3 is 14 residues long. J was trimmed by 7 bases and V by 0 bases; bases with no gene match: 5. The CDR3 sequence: CASSQDPGQVEAFF. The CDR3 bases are TGTGCCAGCAGCCAAGATCCCGGACAGGTTGAAGCTTTCTTT.

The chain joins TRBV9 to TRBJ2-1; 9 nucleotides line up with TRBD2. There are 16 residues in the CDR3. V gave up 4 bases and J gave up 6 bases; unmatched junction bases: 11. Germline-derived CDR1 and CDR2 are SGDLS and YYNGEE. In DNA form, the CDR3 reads TGTGCCAGCAGCCCTGAAGCGGGAGGAGGGTTCAATGAGCAGTTCTTC. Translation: CASSPEAGGGFNEQFF.

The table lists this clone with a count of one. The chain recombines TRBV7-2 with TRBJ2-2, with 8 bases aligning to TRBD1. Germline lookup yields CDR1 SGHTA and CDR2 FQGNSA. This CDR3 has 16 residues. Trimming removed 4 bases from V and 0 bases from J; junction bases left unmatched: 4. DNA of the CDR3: TGTGCCAGCAGCTACAGGGACAGGTCGAACACCGGGGAGCTGTTTTTT. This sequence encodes CASSYRDRSNTGELFF.

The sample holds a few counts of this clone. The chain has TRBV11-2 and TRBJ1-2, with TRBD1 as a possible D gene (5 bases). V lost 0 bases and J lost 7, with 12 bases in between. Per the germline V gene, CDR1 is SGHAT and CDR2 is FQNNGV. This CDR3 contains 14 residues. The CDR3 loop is CASSLERQGGGYTF. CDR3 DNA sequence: TGTGCCAGCAGCTTAGAACGCCAGGGCGGTGGCTACACCTTC.

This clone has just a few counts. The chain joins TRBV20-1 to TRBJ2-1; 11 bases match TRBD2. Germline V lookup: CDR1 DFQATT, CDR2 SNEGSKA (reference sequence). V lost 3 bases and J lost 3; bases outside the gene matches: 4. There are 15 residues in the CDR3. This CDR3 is CSASPGTSGYNEQFF. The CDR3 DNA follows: TGCAGTGCTAGTCCCGGGACTAGCGGCTACAATGAGCAGTTCTTC.

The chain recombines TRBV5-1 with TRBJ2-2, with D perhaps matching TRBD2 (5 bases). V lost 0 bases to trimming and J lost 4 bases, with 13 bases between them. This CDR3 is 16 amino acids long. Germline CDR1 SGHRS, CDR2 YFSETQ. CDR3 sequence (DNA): TGCGCCAGCAGCTTGGCCACGGCTAGCAGCACCGGGGAGCTGTTTTTT. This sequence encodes CASSLATASSTGELFF.

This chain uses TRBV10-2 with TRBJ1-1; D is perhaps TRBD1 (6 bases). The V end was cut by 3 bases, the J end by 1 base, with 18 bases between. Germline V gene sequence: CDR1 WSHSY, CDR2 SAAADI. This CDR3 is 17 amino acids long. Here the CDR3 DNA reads TGCGCCAGCAGTGACCTCAAGCGGGGGGCGAAGAACACTGAAGCTTTCTTT. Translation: CASSDLKRGAKNTEAFF.

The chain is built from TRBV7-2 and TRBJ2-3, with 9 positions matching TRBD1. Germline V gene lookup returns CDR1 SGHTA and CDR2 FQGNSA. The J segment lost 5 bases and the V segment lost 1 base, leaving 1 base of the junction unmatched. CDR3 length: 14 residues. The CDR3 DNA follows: TGTGCCAGCAGCTTAGACAGGGGGCTAGATACGCAGTATTTT. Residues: CASSLDRGLDTQYF.

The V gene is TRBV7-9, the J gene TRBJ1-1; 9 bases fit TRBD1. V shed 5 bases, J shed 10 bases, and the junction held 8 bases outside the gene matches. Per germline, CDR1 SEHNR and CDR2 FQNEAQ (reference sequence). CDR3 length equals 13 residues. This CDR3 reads CASSVGQGLGAFF. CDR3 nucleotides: TGTGCCAGCAGCGTAGGACAGGGGCTAGGAGCTTTCTTT.